Included here is one T cell receptor beta chain sequence, with context. The target antigen is unknown. This record belongs to a study of T cell clonotyping in hematopoietic cell transplantation. Time point described: recipient sample about 28 days before transplant, after cytoreduction. Recipient blood drawn about 28 days pretransplant and days 30, 100, 180 after. Germline V gene sequence: CDR1 MDHEN, CDR2 SYDVKM. V was cut by 1 base and J by 4 bases, with 7 bases left in between. This CDR3 spans 13 amino acids. TCRdb keeps only in-frame clones here, not all; method: immunoSEQ multiplex PCR. The profile shows about 6,800 clones, around 90% of them singletons. Overall study findings and caveats: Few recipient clonotypes overlapped donors; over 95% were de novo at given depth. Broader posttransplant TCR repertoire diversity was predicted by graft donor and pretransplant recipient Inverse Simpson Index values.

This rearrangement joins TRBV28 to TRBJ1-2; D is uncertain. The TCR sequence derives from a man under 40 with acute myeloid leukemia. Some clones in this sample may be carry-over from other donors' samples. This material consisted of peripheral blood mononuclear cells, taken before stem cell transplant. The CDR3 reads CASSLFNSYGYTF. CDR3 coding DNA: TGTGCCAGCAGTTTATTCAACTCCTATGGCTACACCTTC.